The rows below give T cell receptor beta chains drawn from one sample of a study of cytomegalovirus exposure and HLA in healthy donors. The data were produced by immunoSEQ multiplex PCR, yet TCRdb's version contains in-frame clones alone and is incomplete. The sample records 120,000 or so clones, over 70% being singletons. Sample: PBMCs. These receptors originate from a man between 18 and 35 years old in good health and CMV-seropositive. Both conserved end residues are part of each CDR3. Fields, in order: clone size, D gene, J gene, V gene, CDR3 DNA, CDR3 protein. The D gene is left open where the match is weak. Size is stated for part of the rows, as once, few or many counts, or as a class when the clone is expanded.

abundance: -; d_gene: -; j_gene: TRBJ1-2; v_gene: TRBV25-1; CDR3nt: TGTGCCAGCTACAGTCCTAACTATGGCTACACCTTC; CDR3aa: CASYSPNYGYTF
abundance: -; d_gene: -; j_gene: TRBJ2-1; v_gene: TRBV21-1; CDR3nt: TGTGCCAGCAGCAGGGGTAGGAGGGTAATTCCCTCCTACAATGAGCAGTTCTTC; CDR3aa: CASSRGRRVIPSYNEQFF
abundance: -; d_gene: -; j_gene: TRBJ2-2; v_gene: TRBV30; CDR3nt: TGTGCCTGGAGCCCCGGGACCGGGGAGCTGTTTTTT; CDR3aa: CAWSPGTGELFF
abundance: -; d_gene: -; j_gene: TRBJ2-1; v_gene: TRBV6-5; CDR3nt: TGTGCCAGCCGGAGAGAAGCTAGCTCCTACAATGAGCAGTTCTTC; CDR3aa: CASRREASSYNEQFF
abundance: -; d_gene: -; j_gene: TRBJ2-7; v_gene: TRBV10-3; CDR3nt: TGTGCCAGCGGGGGCAGCGAGACCTCCGAGCAGTACTTC; CDR3aa: CASGGSETSEQYF
abundance: -; d_gene: -; j_gene: TRBJ2-3; v_gene: TRBV30; CDR3nt: TGTGCCTGGAGTGTTAGGATGTCCAGGGCCCCAGATACGCAGTATTTT; CDR3aa: CAWSVRMSRAPDTQYF
abundance: -; d_gene: TRBD1; j_gene: TRBJ2-7; v_gene: TRBV7-2; CDR3nt: TGTGCCAGCAGCTGGGGGGGGACAGGGAGTCGCGAGCAGTACTTC; CDR3aa: CASSWGGTGSREQYF
abundance: few; d_gene: TRBD2; j_gene: TRBJ2-3; v_gene: TRBV6-5; CDR3nt: TGTGCCACCGGGACTAGCGGGAGAGGCACAGATACGCAGTATTTT; CDR3aa: CATGTSGRGTDTQYF
abundance: -; d_gene: TRBD1; j_gene: TRBJ1-2; v_gene: TRBV5-1; CDR3nt: TGCGCCAGCAGCAAGACAGGGGAAAGGGCTAACTATGGCTACACCTTC; CDR3aa: CASSKTGERANYGYTF
abundance: -; d_gene: -; j_gene: TRBJ2-7; v_gene: TRBV27; CDR3nt: TGTGCCAGCACAAGAGGAGTGGGTTACGAGCAGTACTTC; CDR3aa: CASTRGVGYEQYF
abundance: once; d_gene: -; j_gene: TRBJ1-2; v_gene: TRBV4-1; CDR3nt: TGCGCCAGCAGCCAAGATCTCCGGGGAGTTGATGGCTACACCTTC; CDR3aa: CASSQDLRGVDGYTF
abundance: -; d_gene: TRBD1; j_gene: TRBJ1-1; v_gene: TRBV5-1; CDR3nt: TGCGCCAGCACCACCGGGAAGGGGGCCCGAGGCACTGAAGCTTTCTTT; CDR3aa: CASTTGKGARGTEAFF
abundance: once; d_gene: TRBD2; j_gene: TRBJ2-7; v_gene: TRBV27; CDR3nt: TGTGCCAGCAGTGGGAGCGGGAGGGCTGACGAGCAGTACTTC; CDR3aa: CASSGSGRADEQYF
abundance: -; d_gene: TRBD1; j_gene: TRBJ1-1; v_gene: TRBV12-5; CDR3nt: TGTGCTAGTGGTTTGCCACGGGACAGTACCGTCACTGAAGCTTTCTTT; CDR3aa: CASGLPRDSTVTEAFF
abundance: -; d_gene: -; j_gene: TRBJ1-2; v_gene: TRBV27; CDR3nt: TGTGCCAGCGCCACCTCGGCGGCAGGCCTAGGGGGTGGCTACACCTTC; CDR3aa: CASATSAAGLGGGYTF
abundance: -; d_gene: TRBD1; j_gene: TRBJ2-7; v_gene: TRBV7-9; CDR3nt: TGTGCCAGCAGTTTTGGACAGGGATTTATCTACGAGCAGTACTTC; CDR3aa: CASSFGQGFIYEQYF
abundance: -; d_gene: TRBD2; j_gene: TRBJ2-5; v_gene: TRBV9; CDR3nt: TGTGCCAGCAGCGTAGCTACGTCTAGCGGGAGCCAAGAGACCCAGTACTTC; CDR3aa: CASSVATSSGSQETQYF
abundance: -; d_gene: -; j_gene: TRBJ2-7; v_gene: TRBV30; CDR3nt: TGTGCCTGGAGTAGCGCCGCCTCCTACGAGCAGTACTTC; CDR3aa: CAWSSAASYEQYF
abundance: -; d_gene: TRBD1; j_gene: TRBJ1-6; v_gene: TRBV4-3; CDR3nt: TGCGCCAGCAGCCAAGGTAGTGTGAAGGACGGCAGGGGGAATTCACCCCTCCACTTT; CDR3aa: CASSQGSVKDGRGNSPLHF
abundance: -; d_gene: -; j_gene: TRBJ1-4; v_gene: TRBV5-5; CDR3nt: TGTGCCAGCAGCTTGGGGGCAGAAAATGAAAAACTGTTTTTT; CDR3aa: CASSLGAENEKLFF
abundance: -; d_gene: TRBD1; j_gene: TRBJ2-1; v_gene: TRBV19; CDR3nt: TGTGCCAGTAGTTGGCGGGACAGGGGCACCGATGAGCAGTTCTTC; CDR3aa: CASSWRDRGTDEQFF
abundance: -; d_gene: TRBD1; j_gene: TRBJ2-1; v_gene: TRBV7-9; CDR3nt: TGTTCCAGCAGCTTGGGACAGAACTACAATGAGCAGTTCTTC; CDR3aa: CSSSLGQNYNEQFF
abundance: -; d_gene: -; j_gene: TRBJ2-7; v_gene: TRBV6-4; CDR3nt: TGTGCCAGCAGTGAGCTAATCGACGAGCAGTACTTC; CDR3aa: CASSELIDEQYF
abundance: -; d_gene: -; j_gene: TRBJ2-1; v_gene: TRBV12-2; CDR3nt: TGTGCAAGTCGCCAACTCCCCGGGACTAGCGGGAATGAGCAGTTCTTC; CDR3aa: CASRQLPGTSGNEQFF
abundance: -; d_gene: TRBD2; j_gene: TRBJ2-4; v_gene: TRBV6-6; CDR3nt: TGTGCCAGCAGTTTGGGACTAGCGGGAGGAAACATTCAGTACTTT; CDR3aa: CASSLGLAGGNIQYF